A single sample gave rise to the 17 T cell receptor beta chains below, sequenced in a study of T cells in Graves' hyperthyroidism and ophthalmopathy. Amplified TCR beta CDR3 regions derived from RNA transcripts. HTBI primers drove first-round RT-PCR of the TCR CDR3. TCRdb re-called the multiplex PCR reads through MiXCR, storing one row per CDR3 protein. The sample includes 500,000 or so distinct CDR3 sequences, about a sixth seen only once; the top ten take 17%. The sample taken for sequencing was blood. The receptor source for this set is a woman aged 18-29 years with Graves' ophthalmopathy.

This clonotype was detected many times. The gene calls are TRBV12-3 or TRBV12-4 and TRBJ2-7, with D hard to call. V was trimmed by 3 bases and J by 0 bases, leaving 9 bases between them. This CDR3 has 14 amino acids. This CDR3 reads CASSFGLSSYEQYF. DNA for the CDR3: TGTGCCAGCAGTTTTGGGCTCTCCTCCTACGAGCAGTACTTC.

The sample holds many counts of this clonotype. This chain links TRBV2 with TRBJ1-2; 12 positions agree with TRBD1. Germline CDR1 and CDR2: SNHLY and FYNNEI. The CDR3 is made up of 15 amino acids. Losses at the gene ends were 5 bases for V and 4 bases for J; bases not matched to a gene: 5. CDR3 nucleotide sequence: TGTGCCAGCAGTCAACTGGGACAGGGGGCCTATGGCTACACCTTC. This encodes CASSQLGQGAYGYTF.

This clonotype appeared many times. The J gene is TRBJ2-7, the V gene TRBV3-1, with TRBD1 identical over 8 bases. V trimming: 4 bases; J trimming: 2 bases; junction bases outside the gene matches: 10. Germline values: CDR1 LGHDT, CDR2 YNNKEL (reference sequence). The CDR3 length is 16 residues. The chain's CDR3 is CASSLLPGTGTYEQYF. The CDR3 DNA sequence: TGTGCCAGCAGCCTCCTCCCCGGGACAGGAACCTACGAGCAGTACTTC.

The chain has TRBV20-1 and TRBJ1-2; no definite D call. V was trimmed by 3 bases and J by 4 bases, leaving 12 bases between them. This CDR3 region has 13 residues. Germline values: CDR1 DFQATT, CDR2 SNEGSKA (reference sequence). The CDR3 sequence: CSARREVGYGYTF. CDR3 coding DNA: TGCAGTGCTAGGCGGGAGGTGGGCTATGGCTACACCTTC.

This clonotype was detected ten times or more. The J gene is TRBJ1-1, the V gene TRBV11-3; D gene ambiguous. This CDR3 is built from 13 residues. Deletions cut 5 bases from V and 1 base from J, with 8 bases between. Germline V CDR1 and CDR2: SGHNT, YENEEA. The CDR3 here is CASSITANTEAFF. The CDR3 bases are TGTGCCAGCAGCATCACAGCGAACACTGAAGCTTTCTTT.

This clonotype was picked up many times. The V and J genes are TRBV29-1 and TRBJ1-1; 9 positions agree with TRBD1. The CDR3 contains 17 residues. Germline CDR1 is SQVTM and CDR2 is ANQGSEA. V shed 4 bases and J 0 bases; nucleotides not matched to a gene: 12. CDR3 bases: TGCAGCGTTGTACCATGGACAGGGGCCGACATGAACACTGAAGCTTTCTTT. It specifies CSVVPWTGADMNTEAFF.

This clonotype was counted at least ten times. This sequence joins TRBV2 and TRBJ2-1; 10 positions match TRBD2. Germline CDR1 and CDR2: SNHLY and FYNNEI. Germline trimming cut 6 bases from V and 6 bases from J; bases unmatched to any gene: 5. The CDR3 extends over 14 amino acids. The CDR3 reads CASRLLAGVNEQFF. The CDR3 DNA sequence: TGTGCCAGCAGGCTCCTAGCGGGAGTCAATGAGCAGTTCTTC.

This clonotype was found a few times. This chain uses TRBV29-1 with TRBJ2-7; maybe TRBD1 (5 bases). CDR1 is SQVTM, CDR2 ANQGSEA, per germline. The CDR3 length is 14 residues. Trimming shortened V by 6 bases and J by 2 bases, and 17 bases separated the two germline ends. The CDR3 nucleotides read TGCAGCGTCCTAGGGGCTGACTCGACCTACGAGCAGTACTTC. Its protein is CSVLGADSTYEQYF.

The table lists this clonotype with many counts. CDR3 in DNA: TGTGCCAGCAGCTTAGCGGACACCGGGGAGCTGTTTTTT. Amino acid sequence: CASSLADTGELFF. The genes are TRBV7-2 and TRBJ2-2; D gene uncertain. The CDR3 loop spans 13 amino acids. Germline lookup yields CDR1 SGHTA and CDR2 FQGNSA. V was pared by 0 bases and J by 3 bases, with 2 bases between.

The CDR3 loop reads CASSQSPGQGFETQYF. The CDR3 nucleotides read TGTGCCAGCAGCCAGTCACCGGGACAGGGGTTTGAGACCCAGTACTTC. The chain links TRBV14 to TRBJ2-5; TRBD1 aligns across 10 bases. The V gene end was trimmed by 3 bases and the J gene end by 5 bases; junction bases not matched to a gene: 9. The CDR3 contains 16 residues. Per the germline V gene, CDR1 is SGHDN and CDR2 is FVKESK.

Points on this clonotype: This could be a read error, since a much larger clone is one nucleotide away. The chain carries TRBV19 and TRBJ1-1, with D tentatively TRBD1 (5 bases). CDR3 size: 16 residues. The V and J ends lost 3 bases and 6 bases respectively, with 20 bases between them. Germline V CDR1 and CDR2: LNHDA, SQIVND (reference sequence). The CDR3 is CASSIRMGVSGAEAFF. The CDR3 DNA reads TGTGCCAGTAGTATCCGGATGGGGGTCTCGGGCGCTGAAGCTTTCTTT.

This clonotype was recorded at least ten times. The chain uses TRBV20-1 and TRBJ2-7; D could derive from TRBD1 or TRBD2 (5 bases each). V lost 6 bases and J 4 bases, leaving 34 bases between the germline ends. This CDR3 has 19 amino acids. Germline CDR1 DFQATT, CDR2 SNEGSKA (reference sequence). DNA of the CDR3: TGCAGTGCGACCCCCAGCCTAGCATCGTTCCTTGAGAAGGGGTACGAGCAGTACTTC. Translation gives CSATPSLASFLEKGYEQYF.

This clonotype was recorded at least ten times. The chain joins TRBV3-1 to TRBJ2-1, with D unresolved. From germline, CDR1 is LGHDT and CDR2 YNNKEL (reference sequence). The CDR3 has 12 residues. Trimming removed 0 bases from V and 8 bases from J, with 5 bases in between. CDR3 DNA sequence: TGTGCCAGCAGCCAAGATACGGATGAGCAGTTCTTC. Its protein is CASSQDTDEQFF.

The chain carries TRBV12-3 or TRBV12-4 and TRBJ1-2; D call uncertain. This CDR3 has 14 amino acids. V was trimmed by 3 bases and J by 4 bases, leaving 12 bases between them. This chain's CDR3 is CASSLRRGFYGYTF. CDR3 DNA: TGTGCCAGCAGTTTGAGGCGGGGTTTCTATGGCTACACCTTC.

Many counts were recorded for this clonotype. CDR3 DNA sequence: TGTGCCAGCAGTGAAAACAGGGAGATTAGAAACACCATATATTTT. It codes for CASSENREIRNTIYF. The J gene is TRBJ1-3, the V gene TRBV2; D is perhaps TRBD1 (6 bases). Germline V gives CDR1 SNHLY, CDR2 FYNNEI. The CDR3 consists of 15 residues. V lost 2 bases and J 5 bases, leaving 13 bases between the germline ends.

The J gene is TRBJ2-7, the V gene TRBV28; 11 nucleotides align to TRBD1. The CDR3 sequence is 16 residues long. After removal of 3 bases from V and 2 bases from J, the junction contained 6 bases not matched to a gene. CDR1 and CDR2 from the germline V gene are MDHEN and SYDVKM. As DNA, the CDR3 is TGTGCCAGCAGTTTCGGGACAGGGGGGGCGGCCTACGAGCAGTACTTC. Translation: CASSFGTGGAAYEQYF.

The chain employs TRBV5-1 and TRBJ1-4; D unresolved. The CDR3 runs to 14 residues. Germline CDR1 reads SGHRS; CDR2 reads YFSETQ. The V gene lost 5 bases and the J gene lost 6 bases, with 14 bases spanning the gap. The CDR3 sequence is CASRTGGLHEKLFF. The CDR3 region has the DNA TGCGCCAGCAGAACGGGCGGCCTTCATGAAAAACTGTTTTTT. The full variable domain, rest sourced from reference TRBV5-1 and TRBJ1-4, is KAGVTQTPRYLIKTRGQQVTLSCSPISGHRSVSWYQQTPGQGLQFLFEYFSETQRNKGNFPGRFSGRQFSNSRSEMNVSTLELGDSALYLCASRTGGLHEKLFFGSGTQLSVL.